This is a list of T cell receptor beta chains from one sample in a study of shared clonotypes between healthy human individuals. The assay was immunoSEQ multiplex PCR, and TCRdb's table has in-frame clones only and misses some. Here the sample spans fewer than 600,000 clones, about 80% being singletons. The sequencing input was PBMCs. Receptors were obtained from a woman aged 40 to 50 in good health. Some clones in this sample may be carry-over from other donors' samples. CDR3s include the opening cysteine and the closing phenylalanine or tryptophan. The D gene is left open where the match is weak. The size entry is marked missing in some rows and otherwise reads once, few, many or a size class.

J,D,size,V,CDR3,DNA
TRBJ1-2,NA,NA,TRBV4-1,CASSQDPQGRYGYTF,TGCGCCAGCAGCCAAGATCCCCAGGGGAGGTATGGCTACACCTTC
TRBJ2-5,TRBD2,NA,TRBV5-6,CASSLEGHGRGRETQYF,TGTGCCAGCAGCTTGGAGGGACACGGGAGGGGTAGGGAGACCCAGTACTTC
TRBJ2-7,NA,once,TRBV4-3,CASSQDGRSYEQYF,TGCGCCAGCAGCCAAGATGGCAGATCCTACGAGCAGTACTTC
TRBJ2-1,NA,once,TRBV11-2,CASSRRDEQFF,TGTGCCAGCAGCCGTAGGGATGAGCAGTTCTTC
TRBJ2-2,TRBD1,NA,TRBV4-2,CASSQDRGLDGELFF,TGTGCCAGCAGCCAAGATAGGGGGCTTGACGGGGAGCTGTTTTTT
TRBJ2-3,TRBD2,few,TRBV28,CASSSSGTSGRGAQYF,TGTGCCAGCAGTTCCTCCGGGACTAGCGGGAGAGGGGCGCAGTATTTT
TRBJ2-2,TRBD2,NA,TRBV4-1,CASSPRTRGTGELFF,TGCGCCAGCAGCCCCCGGACTAGAGGGACCGGGGAGCTGTTTTTT
TRBJ2-1,TRBD1,NA,TRBV9,CASSVTGGQESYNEQFF,TGTGCCAGCAGCGTAACAGGAGGACAGGAGTCCTACAATGAGCAGTTCTTC
TRBJ2-1,NA,NA,TRBV7-9,CASSLDSPTYNEQFF,TGTGCCAGCAGCTTAGACTCTCCAACCTACAATGAGCAGTTCTTC
TRBJ2-5,TRBD2,NA,TRBV5-1,CASSPGLEETQYF,TGCGCCAGCAGCCCAGGACTAGAAGAGACCCAGTACTTC
TRBJ1-1,NA,NA,TRBV7-2,CASSLVSLSTEAFF,TGTGCCAGCAGCTTAGTCTCGTTGTCCACTGAAGCTTTCTTT
TRBJ2-2,TRBD1,few,TRBV30,CAWSVQGRELFF,TGTGCCTGGAGTGTACAGGGGCGGGAGCTGTTTTTT
TRBJ2-1,NA,few,TRBV7-9,CASRTQGSEQFF,TGTGCCAGCAGGACCCAGGGAAGTGAGCAGTTCTTC
TRBJ2-2,TRBD2,many,TRBV7-9,CASSPQSGSMGELFF,TGTGCCAGCAGCCCGCAAAGCGGGAGTATGGGGGAGCTGTTTTTT
TRBJ1-2,TRBD1,NA,TRBV30,CAWRRKRQGPGYTF,TGTGCCTGGAGGCGGAAGCGACAGGGGCCAGGCTACACCTTC
TRBJ2-3,TRBD2,once,TRBV28,CASKGLSIYTDTQYF,TGTGCCAGCAAGGGACTATCCATTTACACAGATACGCAGTATTTT
TRBJ1-2,NA,NA,TRBV9,CASSVAGGGYTF,TGTGCCAGCAGCGTAGCTGGGGGCGGCTACACCTTC
TRBJ2-1,NA,once,TRBV9,CASSVGAGLYEQFF,TGTGCCAGCAGCGTAGGAGCAGGGCTCTATGAGCAGTTCTTC
TRBJ1-1,NA,NA,TRBV27,CASSFRGGNRGTEAFF,TGTGCCAGCAGTTTCCGCGGTGGCAACCGGGGCACTGAAGCTTTCTTT
TRBJ1-2,TRBD1,NA,TRBV14,CASSQGAGGDYGYTF,TGTGCCAGCAGCCAAGGGGCAGGGGGTGACTATGGCTACACCTTC
TRBJ2-2,NA,NA,TRBV11-3,CASSLDGTGSRGELFF,TGTGCCAGCAGCTTAGATGGTACGGGAAGTCGCGGGGAGCTGTTTTTT
TRBJ2-7,TRBD2,NA,TRBV5-4,CASSFSGSHEQYF,TGTGCCAGCAGCTTCAGCGGGAGCCACGAGCAGTACTTC
TRBJ2-7,NA,NA,TRBV9,CASSASPSSYEQYF,TGTGCCAGCAGCGCTAGCCCTAGCTCCTACGAGCAGTACTTC
TRBJ2-7,NA,NA,TRBV5-6,CASSLGSGYPAGFSGEQYF,TGTGCCAGCAGCTTGGGATCAGGGTACCCAGCCGGTTTCTCGGGCGAGCAGTACTTC
TRBJ2-7,NA,NA,TRBV30,CAWSVGIANYEQYF,TGTGCCTGGAGTGTCGGGATAGCGAACTACGAGCAGTACTTC
TRBJ1-6,NA,NA,TRBV5-6,CASSLRPNNSPLHF,TGTGCCAGCAGCTTGAGGCCCAATAATTCACCCCTCCACTTT
TRBJ1-6,NA,NA,TRBV4-1,CASSRGLTLHF,TGCGCCAGCAGCCGCGGTCTCACCCTCCACTTT
TRBJ2-2,TRBD1,NA,TRBV18,CASSPPGTADTGELFF,TGTGCCAGCTCACCTCCCGGGACAGCGGACACCGGGGAGCTGTTTTTT
TRBJ2-6,NA,NA,TRBV5-1,CAHAPRPGANVLTF,TGCGCCCACGCCCCAAGGCCTGGGGCCAACGTCCTGACTTTC
TRBJ2-7,TRBD2,NA,TRBV27,CASRPGLAGVYEQYF,TGTGCCAGCAGGCCCGGACTAGCGGGAGTGTACGAGCAGTACTTC
TRBJ2-7,TRBD2,few,TRBV27,CASSLAGTSGFYEQYF,TGTGCCAGCAGCCTAGCCGGGACTAGCGGGTTCTACGAGCAGTACTTC